The 15 T cell receptor beta chains reported below all come from one sample, sequenced in a study of T cells in Graves' hyperthyroidism and ophthalmopathy. RNA transcripts yielded amplified TCR beta CDR3 regions. TCR CDR3 regions were first amplified by RT-PCR with HTBI primers. One entry per CDR3 protein, called by TCRdb with MiXCR from the multiplex PCR reads. The top ten clones hold about half of a sample with over 400,000 distinct CDR3 sequences, around a fifth of them seen once. Sequencing was performed on blood. These receptors all stem from a woman aged 70-85 years with Graves' ophthalmopathy.

Comments on this clonotype: One junction end disagrees with the germline gene, perhaps due to a read error. The chain recombines TRBV7-2 with TRBJ2-3, with a weak D call TRBD2 (5 bases). Germline V gives CDR1 SGHTA, CDR2 FQGNSA. CDR3 length equals 13 residues. As DNA, the CDR3 is TGTGCCAGCAGCGTACGAACCAGCGGTACGCGGTATTTT. This translates into CASSVRTSGTRYF.

This clonotype was found a few times. This chain connects TRBV5-1 to TRBJ1-1, with TRBD1 identical over 8 bases. CDR1 and CDR2 from the germline V gene are SGHRS and YFSETQ. V was clipped by 1 base and J by 6 bases; unmatched bases: 2. The CDR3 runs 13 residues. The CDR3 DNA sequence: TGCGCCAGCAGCTTGAGCAGGGGGCCTGAAGCTTTCTTT. This sequence encodes CASSLSRGPEAFF.

The V and J genes are TRBV20-1 and TRBJ2-7; D gene unclear. The germline V gene encodes CDR1 DFQATT and CDR2 SNEGSKA (reference sequence). The CDR3 has 11 amino acids. V was pared by 7 bases and J by 3 bases, with 10 bases between. CDR3 DNA: TGCAGTGTCAAGGGTCTCTACGAGCAGTACTTC. This codes for CSVKGLYEQYF.

In regard to this clonotype: This may arise from a read error, as a much more abundant clone is one base away. The chain carries TRBV12-5 and TRBJ2-5, with TRBD2 identical over 10 bases. This CDR3 region has 15 residues. With 7 bases clipped from V and 9 bases from J, the junction kept 14 bases outside the gene matches. Germline V CDR1 and CDR2: LGHNT, FRNRAP. Here the CDR3 reads CASAASGSWAEAQYF. CDR3 nucleotide sequence: TGTGCTAGTGCCGCTAGCGGGAGCTGGGCGGAGGCCCAGTACTTC.

This clonotype was seen repeatedly, ten times or more. The J gene is TRBJ2-7, the V gene TRBV12-3 or TRBV12-4, with TRBD1 matching over 9 bases. V shed 6 bases, J shed 5 bases, and the junction held 17 bases outside the gene matches. The CDR3 spans 17 residues. The CDR3 nucleotides are TGTGCCAGCAGCACCAAGAGGTGGACAGGGGTTCCCGACGAGCAGTACTTC. This encodes CASSTKRWTGVPDEQYF.

The genes are TRBV6-2 or TRBV6-3 and TRBJ2-5; 7 bases align to TRBD1. The CDR3 length is 15 residues. J was trimmed by 1 base and V by 4 bases; bases with no gene match: 6. CDR1 is MNHEY and CDR2 is SVGEGT in the germline V gene. The CDR3 DNA is TGTGCCAGCAGTTTGCCCCGACAGGGCCAAGAGACCCAGTACTTC. It codes for CASSLPRQGQETQYF.

The chain joins TRBV27 to TRBJ2-5; 7 bases align to TRBD1. The CDR3 is made up of 15 amino acids. J was trimmed by 5 bases and V by 6 bases; bases with no gene match: 12. Germline CDR1 and CDR2: MNHEY and SMNVEV (reference sequence). In nucleotides, the CDR3 is TGTGCCAGCAGCCGATACCGGACAGGCCTGGAGACCCAGTACTTC. Translating it yields CASSRYRTGLETQYF.

This clonotype was found a few times. J is TRBJ2-2 and V is TRBV29-1, with a possible D match to TRBD2 (5 bases). The CDR3 consists of 13 residues. Germline V gene lookup returns CDR1 SQVTM and CDR2 ANQGSEA. V was pared by 4 bases and J by 3 bases, with 9 bases between. CDR3 residues: CSVVAPYTGELFF. CDR3 coding DNA: TGCAGCGTTGTAGCGCCGTACACCGGGGAGCTGTTTTTT.

The sample holds many counts of this clonotype. This sequence joins TRBV11-3 and TRBJ2-1, with 9 bases fitting TRBD1. Trimming cost V 3 bases and J 2 bases; bases outside gene matches: 2. Germline V CDR1 and CDR2: SGHNT, YENEEA. This CDR3 has 15 residues. The CDR3 DNA sequence: TGTGCCAGCAGCTTTGGGACAGGGCCCTACAATGAGCAGTTCTTC. Its translation is CASSFGTGPYNEQFF.

For this clonotype: Lacking the conserved final phenylalanine or tryptophan, this CDR3 likely reflects a read error. The chain links TRBV3-1 to TRBJ1-1; D is ambiguous. Germline V gives CDR1 LGHDT, CDR2 YNNKEL (reference sequence). The V gene lost 5 bases and the J gene lost 4 bases, with 11 bases spanning the gap. The CDR3 sequence is 13 residues long. CDR3 loop: CASSAAMSTEAFL. The CDR3 DNA sequence: TGTGCCAGCAGCGCGGCGATGAGCACTGAAGCTTTCCTT.

V is TRBV10-3 and J is TRBJ2-5; TRBD1 aligns across 7 bases. This CDR3 comprises 16 residues. Germline V gene lookup returns CDR1 ENHRY and CDR2 SYGVKD. V lost 0 bases and J lost 3; bases outside the gene matches: 7. The CDR3 reads CAISESTGWLEETQYF. The CDR3 DNA sequence: TGTGCCATCAGTGAGTCGACAGGGTGGTTGGAAGAGACCCAGTACTTC.

This clonotype came up many times. This CDR3 is CASSLVGLADITDTQYF. The CDR3 coding sequence is TGTGCCAGCAGCTTAGTGGGACTAGCGGATATCACAGATACGCAGTATTTT. V usage is TRBV7-8 and J usage is TRBJ2-3; 11 positions agree with TRBD2. The CDR3 runs 17 residues. Germline V gene lookup returns CDR1 SGHVS and CDR2 FQNEAQ. Losses at the gene ends were 1 base for V and 2 bases for J; bases not matched to a gene: 5.

About this clonotype itself: Just one base apart from a much larger clone, this may be a read error. This chain links TRBV12-3 or TRBV12-4 with TRBJ2-3, with D perhaps TRBD2 (5 bases). The CDR3 is 15 amino acids. Here the CDR3 reads CAGSLDKAGTDTQYF. The CDR3 nucleotides read TGTGCCGGCAGTTTAGACAAAGCGGGCACAGATACGCAGTATTTT.

The chain combines TRBV12-3 or TRBV12-4 with TRBJ2-7, with unresolved D. The CDR3 consists of 12 residues. The V and J ends lost 7 bases and 2 bases respectively, with 9 bases between them. The CDR3 nucleotides read TGTGCCAGCAACGCACCGCCCTACGAGCAGTACTTC. Translating it yields CASNAPPYEQYF.

V usage is TRBV7-9 and J usage is TRBJ1-1; maybe TRBD1 (6 bases). The V and J ends lost 4 bases and 1 base respectively, with 16 bases between them. CDR3 size: 16 residues. Per germline, CDR1 SEHNR and CDR2 FQNEAQ (reference sequence). The CDR3, as DNA: TGTGCCAGCAGCTGGGGGGGGGGGCGAAGGAACACTGAAGCTTTCTTT. Its protein is CASSWGGGRRNTEAFF.